This T cell receptor (beta chain) was obtained from a study of cytomegalovirus exposure and HLA in healthy donors. Comment on this clone: What it recognizes is unknown.

PCR employed 60 Vbeta and 13 Jbeta primers. Repertoires were generated with immunoSEQ multiplex PCR, while TCRdb's copy carries only in-frame clones and drops some. Here the sample spans 95,000 to 100,000 clones, 70% to 80% being singletons. General study results and limits: When analyzed later, the rates of TCR association showed variation by HLA locus, with DRB1 the most and HLA-C the fewest. For presence/absence analyses, sequencing depth was assumed to be roughly uniform across donors.

The sample comprised PBMCs. The receptor's source is a man between 60 and 70 years old in good health and CMV-seropositive.

The CDR3 sequence: CASSLGLRGPETQYF. The CDR3 nucleotides read TGTGCCAGCAGTTTGGGGCTCAGGGGGCCTGAGACCCAGTACTTC. V is TRBV28 and J is TRBJ2-5; TRBD1 matches at 8 bases. J lost 5 bases, V lost 3 bases, and 8 bases had no gene match. Germline-derived CDR1 and CDR2 are MDHEN and SYDVKM. The CDR3 contains 15 residues.